The 10 T cell receptor beta chains in this list originate from one sample, sequenced in a study of blood T cell repertoires in COVID-19. Sequencing was performed with immunoSEQ multiplex PCR; in TCRdb, only in-frame clones are kept and a portion is missing. The table lists around 18,000 clones, 80% of them singletons, with more than 9.5% in the top ten. Sequencing used peripheral blood. These receptors all come from a man older than 75 with acute or convalescent COVID-19.

The rearrangement links TRBV4-1 to TRBJ1-3; no clear D. Per germline, CDR1 MGHRA and CDR2 YSYEKL. The germline V and J ends were trimmed by 0 bases and 2 bases, with 14 bases remaining between them. This CDR3 is 17 amino acids long. The CDR3 bases are TGCGCCAGCAGCCAAGATCTCGGGAGGGCGACTGGAAACACCATATATTTT. Protein product: CASSQDLGRATGNTIYF.

This chain links TRBV27 with TRBJ2-4; 10 nucleotides agree with TRBD2. Germline V gene data show CDR1 as MNHEY and CDR2 as SMNVEV (reference sequence). Trimming took 2 bases from V and 0 from J; bases not matched to a gene: 7. The CDR3 runs 18 residues. CDR3: CASSLHYPSGGAKNIQYF. The DNA of the CDR3 is TGTGCCAGCAGTTTACACTACCCTAGCGGGGGAGCCAAAAACATTCAGTACTTC.

The chain carries TRBV12-3 or TRBV12-4 and TRBJ1-2; possibly TRBD1 for D (6 bases). Trimming stripped 6 bases from V and 9 bases from J, with 14 bases between. This CDR3 spans 12 amino acids. The CDR3: CASRPPGARYTF. CDR3 sequence (DNA): TGTGCCAGCAGGCCCCCAGGGGCTCGCTACACCTTC.

CDR3 in DNA: TGCGCCAGCAGCTCTAGACAGGGGGCGAACACTGAAGCTTTCTTT. Amino acids: CASSSRQGANTEAFF. J is TRBJ1-1 and V is TRBV5-1; 10 bases line up with TRBD1. The ends lost 3 bases at V and 1 base at J; junction bases unmatched: 3. The CDR3 sequence is 15 residues long. From germline, CDR1 is SGHRS and CDR2 YFSETQ.

The chain links TRBV29-1 to TRBJ2-1; TRBD1 is a possible D gene (5 bases). Deletions cut 1 base from V and 7 bases from J, with 8 bases between. Per the germline V gene, CDR1 is SQVTM and CDR2 is ANQGSEA. There are 12 residues in the CDR3. The CDR3 region is CSVEVGQNEQFF. CDR3 coding DNA: TGCAGCGTTGAAGTGGGGCAAAATGAGCAGTTCTTC.

The chain joins TRBV20-1 to TRBJ2-7; a possible D gene is TRBD1 (5 bases). Trimming removed 5 bases at V and 9 bases at J, with 11 bases between. The length of the CDR3 is 10 residues. Germline V gene data show CDR1 as DFQATT and CDR2 as SNEGSKA (reference sequence). CDR3 protein: CSAASGWQYF. CDR3 sequence (DNA): TGCAGTGCTGCTTCAGGGTGGCAGTACTTC.

The CDR3 loop reads CASRQGSYEQYF. CDR3 coding DNA: TGTGCCAGCAGACAGGGTTCTTACGAGCAGTACTTC. This rearrangement joins TRBV7-9 to TRBJ2-7; a possible D gene is TRBD1 (6 bases). Germline-derived CDR1 and CDR2 are SEHNR and FQNEAQ (reference sequence). V was pared by 6 bases and J by 4 bases, with 10 bases between. The CDR3 is 12 amino acids.

This sequence joins TRBV30 and TRBJ2-2; a weak D match, TRBD1 (5 bases). V was cut by 7 bases and J by 1 base, with 13 bases left in between. Germline CDR1 and CDR2: GTSNPN and SVGIG (reference sequence). The CDR3 consists of 14 residues. The CDR3 DNA reads as TGTGCCTATCAGGGTTACTTGAACACCGGGGAGCTGTTTTTT. As protein: CAYQGYLNTGELFF.

This chain connects TRBV5-1 to TRBJ1-6, with no clear D. The V end lost 2 bases, the J end lost 2 bases, and 8 bases lay between the germline ends. Germline assignment: CDR1 SGHRS and CDR2 YFSETQ. The CDR3 is 15 residues long. The CDR3 reads CASSFEAAYNSPLHF. The CDR3 DNA is TGCGCCAGCAGCTTTGAGGCAGCCTATAATTCACCCCTCCACTTT.

The chain joins TRBV6-2 or TRBV6-3 to TRBJ1-5, with a tentative D call TRBD1 (6 bases). The CDR3 contains 15 residues. Germline V lookup: CDR1 MNHEY, CDR2 SVGEGT. Trimming stripped 4 bases from V and 7 bases from J, with 17 bases between. This chain's CDR3 is CASSFYRDISQPQHF. CDR3 DNA sequence: TGTGCCAGCAGTTTTTACAGGGATATCAGCCAGCCCCAGCATTTT.